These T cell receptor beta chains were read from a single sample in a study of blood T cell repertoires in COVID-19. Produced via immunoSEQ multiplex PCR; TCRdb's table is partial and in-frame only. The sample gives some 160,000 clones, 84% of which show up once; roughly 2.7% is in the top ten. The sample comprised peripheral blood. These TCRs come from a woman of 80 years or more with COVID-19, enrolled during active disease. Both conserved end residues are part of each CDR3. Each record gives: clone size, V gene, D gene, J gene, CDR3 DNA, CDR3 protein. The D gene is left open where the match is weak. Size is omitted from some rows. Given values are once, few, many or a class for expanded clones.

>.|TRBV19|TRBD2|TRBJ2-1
TGTGCCAGTAGGGGACTAGCGGGATACAATGAGCAGTTCTTC
CASRGLAGYNEQFF
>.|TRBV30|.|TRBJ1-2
TGTGCCTGGAAGTACAGGTTCATCGGTGGCTACACCTTC
CAWKYRFIGGYTF
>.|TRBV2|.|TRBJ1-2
TGTGCCAGCAGTGAAGCCCGCGGTCCCGGAGGCTACACCTTC
CASSEARGPGGYTF
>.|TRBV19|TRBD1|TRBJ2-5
TGTGCCAGTAGTGTCGTCCCGGGACAGGGGGCCAGGGCCCAGTACTTC
CASSVVPGQGARAQYF
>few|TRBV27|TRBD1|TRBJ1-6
TGTGCCAGCAGACGGGACAGGGGGGAGTACTCACCCCTCCACTTT
CASRRDRGEYSPLHF
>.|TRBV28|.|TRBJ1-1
TGTGCCAGCAGTTTATACAGGGACACTGAAGCTTTCTTT
CASSLYRDTEAFF
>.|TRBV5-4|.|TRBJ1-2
TGTGCCAGCAGCTTGGAGCAGGCTAACTATGGCTACACCTTC
CASSLEQANYGYTF
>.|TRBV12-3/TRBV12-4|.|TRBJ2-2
TGTGCCTTTCAGGGTTTCCCCGGGGAGCTGTTTTTT
CAFQGFPGELFF
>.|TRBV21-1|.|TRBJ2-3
TGTGCCAGCGGAAACTTAGCGGGAGAGACAGATACGCAGTATTTT
CASGNLAGETDTQYF
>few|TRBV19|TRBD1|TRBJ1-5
TGTGCCAGTTCCCTCCACCCCGGGACAGGTTATAGCAATCAGCCCCAGCATTTT
CASSLHPGTGYSNQPQHF
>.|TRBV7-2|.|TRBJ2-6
TGTGCCAGCTCGGGATCTGGGGCCAACGTCCTGACTTTC
CASSGSGANVLTF
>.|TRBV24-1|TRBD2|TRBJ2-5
TGTGCCACCAGTGATTTGCAAGGCCCCAGCGGGAGGGATGATTTGGGCCAAGAGACCCAGTACTTC
CATSDLQGPSGRDDLGQETQYF
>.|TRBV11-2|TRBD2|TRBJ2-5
TGTGCCAGCAGTCCCGGAGCGGGGGGCTGGGAGACCCAGTACTTC
CASSPGAGGWETQYF
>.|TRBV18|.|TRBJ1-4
TGTGCCAGCTCACCAGTGGGGGCGCATGAAAAACTGTTTTTT
CASSPVGAHEKLFF
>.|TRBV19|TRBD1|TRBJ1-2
TGTGCCAGTAGTTTCTGGACAGGGGGTTTTGATGGCTACACCTTC
CASSFWTGGFDGYTF
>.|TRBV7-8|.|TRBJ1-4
TGTGCCAGCAGACCAAGACAGGATGGGGAACTGTTTTTT
CASRPRQDGELFF
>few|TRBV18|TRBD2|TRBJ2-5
TGTGCCAGCTCACGGACTAGCGGGGGGGCAGAGGAGACCCAGTACTTC
CASSRTSGGAEETQYF